This T cell receptor (beta chain) was sequenced for a study of T-cell memory formation after mild COVID-19 (dated by TCRdb to the early 2020s). Notes on the research overall: TCR sequence clusters from the two donors were found to be largely donor specific. Two young, previously healthy adult volunteers, one female and one male, were included in the cohort. T-cell clones expanding and contracting after mild COVID-19 in a couple of donors were tracked by longitudinal TCRalpha and TCRbeta repertoire sequencing. Study-wide findings and limitations: SARS-CoV-2 specificity was not confirmed for the second-wave clones peaking on day 37. Contracting CD4+ clones appeared mostly in the CM and EM memory subsets, whereas CD8+ clones were enriched in EMRA. Only two mild cases were covered by the study, and larger cohorts that include severe cases with pre-infection samples were considered necessary. Clones that contracted from day 15 to 85 showed balanced CD4/CD8 phenotypes, whereas a second wave of clones that expanded from day 15 to 37 leaned towards CD4+. Some responding clones were detected in pre-infection memory, which suggested that pre-existing cross-reactive memory T cells had joined the SARS-CoV-2 response.

PBMCs were isolated by Ficoll-Paque density gradient centrifugation. V sheds 3 bases and J sheds 1 base, leaving 12 bases between their ends. Looking up the germline V gene (reference sequence) yields CDR1 LGHDT and CDR2 YNNKEL. The CDR3 numbers 15 residues from cysteine through phenylalanine. Only the CDR3 DNA stays, 45 bases, in frame from base 1. TCRdb names Illumina NovaSeq 6000 as the instrument used. cDNA libraries for TCRalpha and TCRbeta were prepared by 5'RACE using constant-segment primers, with sample barcodes and unique molecular identifiers added. RNA was extracted from every sample with Trizol reagent. The libraries were amplified in two PCR steps, and the second step added a second sample barcode and Illumina TruSeq adapters. Sequencing of libraries was performed on an Illumina NovaSeq with 2 x 150 bp paired-end reads. In the source study's methods: The reads were demultiplexed and collapsed into UMI-guided consensus sequences using migec v1.2.7. Using mixcr v2.1.11, UMI consensuses were aligned to TRA and TRB V and J templates and then assembled into clonotypes. A clonotype was counted as expanded or contracted only when both edgeR and NoisET called the clonotype significant, with the noise models trained on biological replicates. For edgeR calls, a false discovery rate-adjusted p below 0.01 and a log2 fold-change threshold of 1 were applied. PCA with hierarchical clustering of max-normalized trajectories of the 1000 most abundant clonotypes was used as exploratory dynamics analysis. Each responding clone was given a CD4 or CD8 phenotype based on the CD4+ and CD8+ repertoires, which had been sequenced separately. The public reads were reanalyzed by TCRdb: fastp trimming at Q25, MiXCR alignment, in-frame beta chains only. CDR3 protein sequences are deduplicated, and each keeps its most common genes and DNA. These V and J calls are TCRdb output, not the study's own analysis. The sample table holds under 300,000 distinct CDR3 sequences, of which around 15% were seen once. Together, the top ten hold approximately 3.5% of the sample.

This clonotype was seen a few times. Its antigen is still unknown. Within one base of it there is no much larger clone, and no base qualities were kept. The sample comprised PBMCs or a T cell subset sorted from them (not recorded which). The sequence was obtained from a young man who had mild COVID-19 (a few samples of this study predate the infection). The sample titles of this study are shuffled in the database, so cell type and time point are left out; the donor was told from shared clones. The chain joins TRBV3-1 to TRBJ1-1; the D gene is not confidently resolved. The CDR3 in this case is CASSQEQHANTEAFF. The sequenced DNA: TGTGCCAGCAGCCAGGAACAACACGCGAACACTGAAGCTTTCTTT.